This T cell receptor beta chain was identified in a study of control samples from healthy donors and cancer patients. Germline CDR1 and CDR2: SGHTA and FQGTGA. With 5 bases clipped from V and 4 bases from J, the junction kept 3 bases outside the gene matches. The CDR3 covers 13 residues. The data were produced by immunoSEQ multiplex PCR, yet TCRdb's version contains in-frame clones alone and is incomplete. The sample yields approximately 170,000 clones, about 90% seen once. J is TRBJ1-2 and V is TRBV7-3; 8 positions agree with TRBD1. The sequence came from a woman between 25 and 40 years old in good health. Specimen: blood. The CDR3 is CASSTDRGYGYTF. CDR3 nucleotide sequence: TGTGCCAGCAGCACCGACAGGGGCTATGGCTACACCTTC.